A selection of T cell receptor beta chains follows, all from one sample in a study of blood T cells in healthy people across ages. Each CDR3 protein is one row after TCRdb ran MiXCR on the 5' RACE reads. The sample lists approximately 1,000,000 distinct CDR3 sequences; more than 30% were seen once. The sample comprised blood. All receptors come from a man aged 18 to 35 in good health. Each CDR3 is given with its conserved first and last residue. D genes are given only for firm matches. Size values are once, few and many counts, or a class for expanded clones, and some rows have none.

D,J,size,V,CDR3,DNA
NA,TRBJ2-3,NA,TRBV9,CASSEPPVFGTSTDTQYF,TGTGCCAGCAGCGAGCCCCCGGTGTTTGGGACTAGCACAGATACGCAGTATTTT
NA,TRBJ1-2,once,TRBV30,CAWRTYGYTF,TGTGCCTGGAGAACCTATGGCTACACCTTC
TRBD2,TRBJ2-7,NA,TRBV6-2/TRBV6-3,CASSGEGWYEQYF,TGTGCCAGCAGTGGGGAGGGGTGGTACGAGCAGTACTTC
TRBD2,TRBJ2-7,NA,TRBV4-1,CASSQDPSGGGNEQYF,TGCGCCAGCAGCCAAGATCCTAGCGGGGGTGGCAATGAGCAGTACTTC
NA,TRBJ1-6,NA,TRBV6-6,CASSPAGKNSPLHF,TGTGCCAGCAGCCCCGCAGGGAAAAATTCACCCCTCCACTTT
NA,TRBJ2-1,many,TRBV29-1,CSVVGNEQFF,TGCAGCGTTGTCGGCAATGAGCAGTTCTTC
NA,TRBJ2-1,few,TRBV6-2/TRBV6-3,CASSDPMGNEQFF,TGTGCCAGCAGTGACCCGATGGGGAATGAGCAGTTCTTC
NA,TRBJ1-1,NA,TRBV29-1,CSVEEQVAFF,TGCAGCGTTGAAGAACAGGTAGCTTTCTTT
NA,TRBJ1-5,few,TRBV6-1,CASTQQGPHNQPQHF,TGTGCCAGCACTCAACAGGGTCCCCACAATCAGCCCCAGCATTTT
NA,TRBJ1-2,few,TRBV7-8,CASTPDANYGYTF,TGTGCCAGCACCCCAGATGCTAACTATGGCTACACCTTC
TRBD1,TRBJ1-1,NA,TRBV9,CASSRQGSWDTEAFF,TGTGCCAGCAGCAGACAGGGGAGTTGGGACACTGAAGCTTTCTTT
TRBD1,TRBJ2-1,few,TRBV7-3,CASSLIEGQGIGEQFF,TGTGCCAGCAGCTTAATAGAGGGACAGGGGATAGGTGAGCAGTTCTTC
NA,TRBJ1-4,NA,TRBV12-3/TRBV12-4,CASSFWGGGNEKLFF,TGTGCCAGCAGTTTTTGGGGAGGGGGGAACGAAAAACTGTTTTTT
NA,TRBJ1-4,NA,TRBV9,CASSVQGSGEKLFF,TGTGCCAGCAGCGTACAGGGGTCAGGAGAAAAACTGTTTTTT
TRBD1,TRBJ2-7,once,TRBV20-1,CSAPPLKTGSSNDNEQYF,TGCAGTGCCCCACCCTTGAAGACAGGGTCTTCCAATGACAATGAGCAGTACTTC
NA,TRBJ2-3,NA,TRBV7-9,CASSVLRLDADTQYF,TGTGCCAGCAGCGTACTCCGACTAGATGCAGATACGCAGTATTTT
NA,TRBJ1-2,few,TRBV4-1,CASSQETDSSNYGYTF,TGCGCCAGCAGCCAAGAAACGGACAGCTCTAACTATGGCTACACCTTC
TRBD2,TRBJ2-3,NA,TRBV7-2,CASSFAGVAGDSTDTQYF,TGTGCCAGCAGCTTTGCGGGCGTGGCGGGGGATAGCACAGATACGCAGTATTTT
NA,TRBJ1-2,NA,TRBV11-2,CASTTLTRAGGYTF,TGTGCCAGTACCACTCTTACGAGGGCAGGCGGCTACACCTTC
NA,TRBJ1-1,NA,TRBV4-1,CASSLEDGIGNTEAFF,TGCGCCAGCAGCCTCGAAGACGGGATTGGGAACACTGAAGCTTTCTTT
NA,TRBJ1-2,few,TRBV4-2,CASSQEDTETLSYTF,TGTGCCAGCAGCCAAGAAGACACGGAGACGTTGAGCTACACCTTC
NA,TRBJ1-1,NA,TRBV3-1,CASSQVGGAAEAFF,TGTGCCAGCAGCCAAGTCGGAGGAGCCGCTGAAGCTTTCTTT